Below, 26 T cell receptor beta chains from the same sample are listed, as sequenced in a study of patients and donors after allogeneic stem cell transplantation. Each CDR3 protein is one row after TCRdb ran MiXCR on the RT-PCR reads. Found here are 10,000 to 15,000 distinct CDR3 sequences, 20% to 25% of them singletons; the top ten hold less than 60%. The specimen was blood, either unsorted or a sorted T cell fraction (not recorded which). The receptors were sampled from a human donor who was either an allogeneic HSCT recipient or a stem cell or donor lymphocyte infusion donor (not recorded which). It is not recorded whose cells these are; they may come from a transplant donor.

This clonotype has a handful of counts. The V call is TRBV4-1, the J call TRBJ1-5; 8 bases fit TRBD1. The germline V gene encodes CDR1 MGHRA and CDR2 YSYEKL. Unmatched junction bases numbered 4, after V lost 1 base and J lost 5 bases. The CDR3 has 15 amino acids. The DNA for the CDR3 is TGCGCCAGCAGCCAAGGTCAGGGGGCCGATCAGCCCCAGCATTTT. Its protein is CASSQGQGADQPQHF.

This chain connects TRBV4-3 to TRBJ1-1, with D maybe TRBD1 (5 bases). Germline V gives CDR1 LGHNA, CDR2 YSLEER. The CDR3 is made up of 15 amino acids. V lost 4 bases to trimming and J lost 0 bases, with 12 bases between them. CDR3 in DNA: TGCGCCAGCAGCCTCCGGACGGGGGTGAACACTGAAGCTTTCTTT. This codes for CASSLRTGVNTEAFF.

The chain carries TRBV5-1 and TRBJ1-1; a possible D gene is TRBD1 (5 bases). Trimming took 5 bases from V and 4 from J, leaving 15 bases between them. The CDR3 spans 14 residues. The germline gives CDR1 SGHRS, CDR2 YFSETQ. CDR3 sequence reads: CASRPGPDSTEAFF. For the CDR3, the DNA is TGCGCCAGCAGACCCGGACCAGACAGCACTGAAGCTTTCTTT.

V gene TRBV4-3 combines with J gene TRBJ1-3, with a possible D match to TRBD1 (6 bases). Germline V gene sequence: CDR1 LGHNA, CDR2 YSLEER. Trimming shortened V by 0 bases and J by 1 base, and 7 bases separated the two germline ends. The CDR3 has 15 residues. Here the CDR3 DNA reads TGCGCCAGCAGCCAAGACGGGACATCTGGAAACACCATATATTTT. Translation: CASSQDGTSGNTIYF.

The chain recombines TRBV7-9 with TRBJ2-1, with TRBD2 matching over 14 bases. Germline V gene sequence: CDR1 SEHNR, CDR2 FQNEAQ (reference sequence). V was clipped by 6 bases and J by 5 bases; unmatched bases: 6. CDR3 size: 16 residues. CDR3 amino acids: CASRYGTSGSNNEQFF. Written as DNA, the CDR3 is TGTGCCAGCAGGTATGGGACTAGCGGGAGCAACAATGAGCAGTTCTTC.

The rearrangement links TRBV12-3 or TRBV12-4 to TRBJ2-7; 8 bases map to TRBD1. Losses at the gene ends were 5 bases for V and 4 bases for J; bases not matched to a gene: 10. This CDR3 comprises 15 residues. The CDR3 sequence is CASSTWRQGAYEQYF. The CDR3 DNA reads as TGTGCCAGCAGTACCTGGCGGCAGGGGGCTTACGAGCAGTACTTC.

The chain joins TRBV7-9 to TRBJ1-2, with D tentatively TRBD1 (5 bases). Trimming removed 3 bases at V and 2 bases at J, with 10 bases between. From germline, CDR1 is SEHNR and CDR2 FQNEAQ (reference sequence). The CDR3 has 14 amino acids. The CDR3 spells CASSLSRVNYGYTF. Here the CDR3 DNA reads TGTGCCAGCAGCTTGTCCAGGGTCAACTATGGCTACACCTTC.

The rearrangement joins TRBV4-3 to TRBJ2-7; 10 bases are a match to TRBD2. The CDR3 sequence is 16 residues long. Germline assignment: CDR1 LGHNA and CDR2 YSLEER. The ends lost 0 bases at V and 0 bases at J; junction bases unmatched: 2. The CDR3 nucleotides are TGCGCCAGCAGCCAAGATAGCGGGAGGCTCTCCTACGAGCAGTACTTC. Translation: CASSQDSGRLSYEQYF.

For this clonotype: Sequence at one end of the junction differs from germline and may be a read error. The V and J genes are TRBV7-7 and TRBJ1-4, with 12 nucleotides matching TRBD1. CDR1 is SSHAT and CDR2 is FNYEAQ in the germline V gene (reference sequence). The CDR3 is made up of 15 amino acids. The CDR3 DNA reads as TGTGCTAGCAGCACGGGACAGGGGGCAGGTGAAAAACTGTTTTTT. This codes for CASSTGQGAGEKLFF. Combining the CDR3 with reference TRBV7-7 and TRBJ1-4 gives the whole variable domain GAGVSQSPRYKVTKRGQDVTLRCDPISSHATLYWYQQALGQGPEFLTYFNYEAQPDKSGLPSDRFSAERPEGSISTLTIQRTEQRDSAMYRCASSTGQGAGEKLFFGSGTQLSVL.

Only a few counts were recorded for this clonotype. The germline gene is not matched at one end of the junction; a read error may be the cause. This CDR3 is CVSTPETEAFF. The CDR3 region has the DNA TGCGTTTCCACGCCTGAAACTGAAGCTTTCTTT. The chain uses TRBV6-1 and TRBJ1-1; D gene ambiguous. The CDR3 sequence is 11 residues long. CDR1 MNHNS and CDR2 SASEGT come from the germline V gene.

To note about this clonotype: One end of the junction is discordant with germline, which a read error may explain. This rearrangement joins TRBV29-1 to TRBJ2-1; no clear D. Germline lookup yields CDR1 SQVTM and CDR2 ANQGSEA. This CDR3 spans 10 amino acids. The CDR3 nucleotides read TGTGGGATTAGCTACAATGAGCAGTTCTTC. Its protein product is CGISYNEQFF.

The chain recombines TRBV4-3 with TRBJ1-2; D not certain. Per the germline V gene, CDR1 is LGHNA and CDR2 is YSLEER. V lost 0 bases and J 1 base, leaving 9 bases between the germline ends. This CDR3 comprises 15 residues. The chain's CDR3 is CASSQEEWNNYGYTF. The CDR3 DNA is TGCGCCAGCAGCCAAGAGGAGTGGAATAACTATGGCTACACCTTC.

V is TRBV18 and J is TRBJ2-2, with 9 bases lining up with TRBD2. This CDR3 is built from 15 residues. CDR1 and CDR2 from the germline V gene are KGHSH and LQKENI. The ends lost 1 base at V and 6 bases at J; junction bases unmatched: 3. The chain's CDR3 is CASSPLAGDAGELFF. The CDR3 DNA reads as TGTGCCAGCTCACCACTAGCGGGAGATGCCGGGGAGCTGTTTTTT. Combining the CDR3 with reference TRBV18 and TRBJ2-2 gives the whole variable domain NAGVMQNPRHLVRRRGQEARLRCSPMKGHSHVYWYRQLPEEGLKFMVYLQKENIIDESGMPKERFSAEFPKEGPSILRIQQVVRGDSAAYFCASSPLAGDAGELFFGEGSRLTVL.

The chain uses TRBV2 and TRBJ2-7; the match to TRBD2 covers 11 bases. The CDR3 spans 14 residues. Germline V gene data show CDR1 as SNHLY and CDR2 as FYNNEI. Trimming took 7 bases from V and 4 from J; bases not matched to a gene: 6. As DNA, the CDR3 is TGTGCCAGCATGATGGGACTAGCGGTATACGAGCAGTACTTC. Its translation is CASMMGLAVYEQYF.

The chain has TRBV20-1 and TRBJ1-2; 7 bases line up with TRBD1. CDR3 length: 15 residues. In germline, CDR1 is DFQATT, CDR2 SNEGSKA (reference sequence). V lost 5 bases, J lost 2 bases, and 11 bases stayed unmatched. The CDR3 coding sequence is TGCAGTGCTCGTAACTCAGGGGGTTTCAACTATGGCTACACCTTC. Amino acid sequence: CSARNSGGFNYGYTF.

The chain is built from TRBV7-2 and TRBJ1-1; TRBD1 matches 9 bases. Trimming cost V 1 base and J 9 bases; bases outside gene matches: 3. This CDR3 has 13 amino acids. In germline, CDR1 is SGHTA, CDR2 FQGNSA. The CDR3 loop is CASSLVGQGKAFF. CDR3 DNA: TGTGCCAGCAGCTTAGTGGGACAGGGTAAAGCTTTCTTT. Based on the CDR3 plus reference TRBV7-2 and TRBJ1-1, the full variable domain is GAGVSQSPSNKVTEKGKDVELRCDPISGHTALYWYRQSLGQGLEFLIYFQGNSAPDKSGLPSDRFSAERTGGSVSTLTIQRTQQEDSAVYLCASSLVGQGKAFFGQGTRLTVV.

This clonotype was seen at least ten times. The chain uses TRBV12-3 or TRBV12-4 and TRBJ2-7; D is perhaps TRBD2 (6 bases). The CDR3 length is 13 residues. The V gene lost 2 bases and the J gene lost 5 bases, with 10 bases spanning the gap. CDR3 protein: CASSLLGGNEQYF. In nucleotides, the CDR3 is TGTGCCAGCAGTTTATTAGGAGGGAACGAGCAGTACTTC.

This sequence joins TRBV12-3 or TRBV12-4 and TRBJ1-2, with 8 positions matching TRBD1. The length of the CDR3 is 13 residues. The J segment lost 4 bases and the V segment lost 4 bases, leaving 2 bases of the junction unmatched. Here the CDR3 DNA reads TGTGCCAGCAGTTCGGACAGGGCCTATGGCTACACCTTC. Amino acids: CASSSDRAYGYTF.

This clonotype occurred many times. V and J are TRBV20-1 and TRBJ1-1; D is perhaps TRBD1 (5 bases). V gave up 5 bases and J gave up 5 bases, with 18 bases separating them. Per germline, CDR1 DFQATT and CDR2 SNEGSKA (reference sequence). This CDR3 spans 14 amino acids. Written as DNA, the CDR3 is TGCAGTGCTCCGCGGGGCACATTACAAACTGAAGCTTTCTTT. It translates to CSAPRGTLQTEAFF.

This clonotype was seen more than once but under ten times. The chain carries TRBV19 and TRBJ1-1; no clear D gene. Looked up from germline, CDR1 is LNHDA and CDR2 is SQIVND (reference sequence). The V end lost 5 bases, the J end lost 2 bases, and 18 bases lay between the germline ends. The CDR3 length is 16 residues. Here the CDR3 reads CASSPRIRAFNTEAFF. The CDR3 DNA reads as TGTGCCAGTAGTCCCCGGATCCGGGCATTTAACACTGAAGCTTTCTTT.

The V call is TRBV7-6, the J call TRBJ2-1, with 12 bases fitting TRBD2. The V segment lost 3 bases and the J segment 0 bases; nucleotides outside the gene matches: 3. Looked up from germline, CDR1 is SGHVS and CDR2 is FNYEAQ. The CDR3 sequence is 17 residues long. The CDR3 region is CASSFTSGRPSYNEQFF. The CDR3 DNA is TGTGCCAGCAGCTTTACTAGCGGGAGGCCCTCCTACAATGAGCAGTTCTTC.

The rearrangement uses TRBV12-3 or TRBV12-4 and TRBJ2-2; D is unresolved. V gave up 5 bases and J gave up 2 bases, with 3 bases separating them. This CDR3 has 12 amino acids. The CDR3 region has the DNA TGTGCCAGCAGTCTTAACACCGGGGAGCTGTTTTTT. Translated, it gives CASSLNTGELFF.

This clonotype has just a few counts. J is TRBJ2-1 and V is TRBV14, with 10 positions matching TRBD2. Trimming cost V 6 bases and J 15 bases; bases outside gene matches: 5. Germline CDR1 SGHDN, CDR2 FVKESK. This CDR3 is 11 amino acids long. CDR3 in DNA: TGTGCCAGCAGGGGGCTAGCGGGAGTGTTCTTC. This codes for CASRGLAGVFF.

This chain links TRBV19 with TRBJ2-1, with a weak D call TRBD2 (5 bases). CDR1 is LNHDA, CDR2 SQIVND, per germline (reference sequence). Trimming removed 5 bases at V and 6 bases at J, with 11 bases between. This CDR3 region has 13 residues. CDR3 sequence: CASSLRAINEQFF. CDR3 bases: TGTGCCAGTAGTTTGCGGGCCATCAATGAGCAGTTCTTC.

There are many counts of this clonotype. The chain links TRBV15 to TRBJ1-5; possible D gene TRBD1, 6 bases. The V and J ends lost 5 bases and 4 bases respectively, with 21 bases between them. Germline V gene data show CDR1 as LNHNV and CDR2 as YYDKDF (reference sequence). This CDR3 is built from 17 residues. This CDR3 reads CATSRFGVLGANQPQHF. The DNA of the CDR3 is TGTGCCACCAGCCGCTTCGGAGTTTTGGGGGCTAATCAGCCCCAGCATTTT.

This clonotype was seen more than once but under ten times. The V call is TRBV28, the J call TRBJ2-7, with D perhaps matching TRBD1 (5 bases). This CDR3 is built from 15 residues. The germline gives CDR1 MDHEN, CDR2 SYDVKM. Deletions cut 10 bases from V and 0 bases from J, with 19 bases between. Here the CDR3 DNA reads TGTGCCACCACAGGAGCAGCAACCCACTCCTACGAGCAGTACTTC. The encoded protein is CATTGAATHSYEQYF.